A selection of T cell receptor beta chains follows, all from one sample in a study of cytomegalovirus exposure and HLA in healthy donors. TCRdb's copy holds only in-frame clones and misses some; the assay was immunoSEQ multiplex PCR. Among about 160,000 clones listed, roughly 82% were seen once. The sequenced sample consisted of PBMCs. Source of these receptors: a woman aged 45-60 years in good health and CMV-seropositive. Each CDR3 is given with its conserved first and last residue. The order of the fields is CDR3 DNA, CDR3 protein, D gene, V gene, clone size, J gene. A D gene is named only where the DNA matches it firmly. Size is stated for part of the rows, as once, few or many counts, or as a class when the clone is expanded.

CDR3nt: TGTGCCAGCAGGTCCCGGGGGGGGTACAATGAGCAGTTCTTC
CDR3aa: CASRSRGGYNEQFF
d_gene: TRBD2
v_gene: TRBV7-8
abundance: NA
j_gene: TRBJ2-1

CDR3nt: TGCAGCGCCGGGACAGGCTACAATGAGCAGTTCTTC
CDR3aa: CSAGTGYNEQFF
d_gene: TRBD1
v_gene: TRBV29-1
abundance: NA
j_gene: TRBJ2-1

CDR3nt: TGTGCCTGGAGTGTACTTGCGTATGGCTACACCTTC
CDR3aa: CAWSVLAYGYTF
d_gene: NA
v_gene: TRBV30
abundance: NA
j_gene: TRBJ1-2

CDR3nt: TGCGCCAGCAGCTTGCGGACAGGGAATAATTCACCCCTCCACTTT
CDR3aa: CASSLRTGNNSPLHF
d_gene: TRBD1
v_gene: TRBV5-1
abundance: NA
j_gene: TRBJ1-6

CDR3nt: TGTGCCAGCAGCCCAGAACAGGGCGGGCCCCAGCATTTT
CDR3aa: CASSPEQGGPQHF
d_gene: NA
v_gene: TRBV7-9
abundance: NA
j_gene: TRBJ1-5

CDR3nt: TGTGCCAGTAAAGTAAGCGGGGAGAGGAATACGCAGTATTTT
CDR3aa: CASKVSGERNTQYF
d_gene: TRBD2
v_gene: TRBV19
abundance: NA
j_gene: TRBJ2-3

CDR3nt: TGTGCTAGTGGTTCCGGGACAACTCAAGAGACCCAGTACTTC
CDR3aa: CASGSGTTQETQYF
d_gene: NA
v_gene: TRBV12-5
abundance: few
j_gene: TRBJ2-5

CDR3nt: TGTGCCAGCAGAGTACCGGTGAGTACTGAAGCTTTCTTT
CDR3aa: CASRVPVSTEAFF
d_gene: NA
v_gene: TRBV6-5
abundance: few
j_gene: TRBJ1-1

CDR3nt: TGTGCCAGCAGATACAGGGGCCCCACCGGGGAGCTGTTTTTT
CDR3aa: CASRYRGPTGELFF
d_gene: TRBD1
v_gene: TRBV2
abundance: once
j_gene: TRBJ2-2

CDR3nt: TGCGCCAGCAGCTTATACACCGGGACAGGGGGCGGCTACACCTTC
CDR3aa: CASSLYTGTGGGYTF
d_gene: TRBD1
v_gene: TRBV5-1
abundance: NA
j_gene: TRBJ1-2

CDR3nt: TGTGCCAGTAGTGTGCAGGGATCTGGGGCCAACGTCCTGACTTTC
CDR3aa: CASSVQGSGANVLTF
d_gene: NA
v_gene: TRBV19
abundance: NA
j_gene: TRBJ2-6

CDR3nt: TGTGCCAGCAGCTCCCGGGACAGCCTCACCGGGGAGCTGTTTTTT
CDR3aa: CASSSRDSLTGELFF
d_gene: TRBD1
v_gene: TRBV7-3
abundance: NA
j_gene: TRBJ2-2

CDR3nt: TGTGCCAGCAGCGGAGGGACTAGCGGGGGGGCAGGAGCAGATACGCAGTATTTT
CDR3aa: CASSGGTSGGAGADTQYF
d_gene: TRBD2
v_gene: TRBV5-6
abundance: NA
j_gene: TRBJ2-3

CDR3nt: TGTGCCAGCAGGAGTGAGGGGGTTCAGACCGGGGAGCTGTTTTTT
CDR3aa: CASRSEGVQTGELFF
d_gene: NA
v_gene: TRBV6-4
abundance: NA
j_gene: TRBJ2-2

CDR3nt: TGTGCCAGTAGTTTTGGGGACAGGTTGAACACTGAAGCTTTCTTT
CDR3aa: CASSFGDRLNTEAFF
d_gene: TRBD1
v_gene: TRBV19
abundance: NA
j_gene: TRBJ1-1

CDR3nt: TGCGCCAGCAGCTTGGGGTCGGTAGAGCAGTACTTC
CDR3aa: CASSLGSVEQYF
d_gene: NA
v_gene: TRBV5-1
abundance: NA
j_gene: TRBJ2-7

CDR3nt: TGTGCCAGCAGCTGGACCTCCGGGACCAAAAACATTCAGTACTTC
CDR3aa: CASSWTSGTKNIQYF
d_gene: NA
v_gene: TRBV7-9
abundance: NA
j_gene: TRBJ2-4

CDR3nt: TGTGCCAGCAGCTTAGAGGACATGTACACTGAAGCTTTCTTT
CDR3aa: CASSLEDMYTEAFF
d_gene: NA
v_gene: TRBV7-8
abundance: NA
j_gene: TRBJ1-1

CDR3nt: TGTGCCAGCAAAGCAGGCGCGAACACTGAAGCTTTCTTT
CDR3aa: CASKAGANTEAFF
d_gene: NA
v_gene: TRBV2
abundance: NA
j_gene: TRBJ1-1

CDR3nt: TGCGCCAGCAGCACGGGGACAGGGGGAAATTACGAGCAGTACTTC
CDR3aa: CASSTGTGGNYEQYF
d_gene: TRBD1
v_gene: TRBV5-1
abundance: NA
j_gene: TRBJ2-7

CDR3nt: TGCAGCGTTGGAGGTCCAGGGGGGCTCGAGCAGTACTTC
CDR3aa: CSVGGPGGLEQYF
d_gene: NA
v_gene: TRBV29-1
abundance: NA
j_gene: TRBJ2-7

CDR3nt: TGTGCCAGCAGCCAAGATTGGCAGGGTGGTGGCTACACCTTC
CDR3aa: CASSQDWQGGGYTF
d_gene: NA
v_gene: TRBV14
abundance: NA
j_gene: TRBJ1-2

CDR3nt: TGTGCCAGTAGTATTTGGGACATGAACACTGAAGCTTTCTTT
CDR3aa: CASSIWDMNTEAFF
d_gene: NA
v_gene: TRBV19
abundance: NA
j_gene: TRBJ1-1

CDR3nt: TGCGCCAGCAGTGAGGGCAGGGAAGAGACCCAGTACTTC
CDR3aa: CASSEGREETQYF
d_gene: NA
v_gene: TRBV10-2
abundance: NA
j_gene: TRBJ2-5

CDR3nt: TGCGCCAGCAGCTCCGGGAACCTCTACAATGAGCAGTTCTTC
CDR3aa: CASSSGNLYNEQFF
d_gene: NA
v_gene: TRBV5-1
abundance: NA
j_gene: TRBJ2-1

CDR3nt: TGTGCCAGCAGTTTAGGACAGGGATATATGAACACTGAAGCTTTCTTT
CDR3aa: CASSLGQGYMNTEAFF
d_gene: TRBD1
v_gene: TRBV27
abundance: NA
j_gene: TRBJ1-1

CDR3nt: TGTGCCAGTAGTATAGTTGGACAGTCCTACAATGAGCAGTTCTTC
CDR3aa: CASSIVGQSYNEQFF
d_gene: NA
v_gene: TRBV19
abundance: NA
j_gene: TRBJ2-1